The 28 T cell receptor beta chains below were found in one sample sequenced in a study of breast tumors, draining lymph nodes, adjacent tissues. Axillary draining lymph nodes of breast cancer patients supplied the node samples. From the multiplex PCR reads, TCRdb called clonotypes with MiXCR, one entry per CDR3 protein. The sample yields 80,000 to 130,000 distinct CDR3 sequences, over 20% seen once. Sequencing was carried out using axillary lymph node tissue. The origin of the receptors is a female donor with breast cancer. Some clones in this sample may be carry-over from other donors' samples.

This clonotype appeared many times. The chain has TRBV7-9 and TRBJ2-3; D not resolved. CDR1 is SEHNR and CDR2 is FQNEAQ in the germline V gene (reference sequence). V shed 4 bases and J shed 2 bases, with 1 base lying between them. The CDR3 consists of 11 residues. The CDR3 loop is CASSSTDTQYF. For the CDR3, the DNA is TGTGCCAGCAGCTCCACAGATACGCAGTATTTT. Complete variable domain (other parts from reference TRBV7-9 and TRBJ2-3): DTGVSQNPRHKITKRGQNVTFRCDPISEHNRLYWYRQTLGQGPEFLTYFQNEAQLEKSRLLSDRFSAERPKGSFSTLEIQRTEQGDSAMYLCASSSTDTQYFGPGTRLTVL.

This clonotype was picked up many times. The chain employs TRBV11-2 and TRBJ2-7, with a tentative D call TRBD1 (6 bases). V gave up 2 bases and J gave up 4 bases, with 18 bases separating them. The germline V gene has CDR1 SGHAT and CDR2 FQNNGV. This CDR3 has 16 residues. The CDR3 DNA reads as TGTGCCAGCAGCTTAAGGGGTGCCAGGGGCGGTTACGAGCAGTACTTC. This gives the protein CASSLRGARGGYEQYF.

Comment on this clonotype: A read error may be the cause here, since a much bigger clone is one base away. V and J are TRBV13 and TRBJ1-2, with a possible D match to TRBD1 (6 bases). This CDR3 comprises 13 residues. V shed 3 bases and J shed 7 bases, with 12 bases lying between them. Germline V lookup: CDR1 PRHDT, CDR2 FYEKMQ (reference sequence). The CDR3 spells CASSLHRASGYTF. The DNA of the CDR3 is TGTGCCAGCAGCTTGCACAGGGCCAGTGGCTACACCTTC.

This clonotype occurred many times. V is TRBV19 and J is TRBJ2-5; TRBD1 aligns across 10 bases. The CDR3 has 16 residues. With V trimmed by 4 bases and J by 0 bases, 5 bases remained unmatched. Germline CDR1 reads LNHDA; CDR2 reads SQIVND (reference sequence). The CDR3 sequence: CASSTWTGGHQETQYF. As DNA, the CDR3 is TGTGCCAGTAGTACCTGGACAGGGGGGCACCAAGAGACCCAGTACTTC.

CDR3 bases: TGTGCCTGGGAATCCCGGGGGTTAATTAGCAATCAGCCCCAGCATTTT. Amino acid sequence: CAWESRGLISNQPQHF. The V gene is TRBV30, the J gene TRBJ1-5; possible D gene TRBD1, 5 bases. Germline V gives CDR1 GTSNPN, CDR2 SVGIG (reference sequence). This CDR3 is built from 16 residues. V lost 5 bases and J 0 bases, leaving 17 bases between the germline ends.

This clonotype was counted many times. The chain recombines TRBV10-3 with TRBJ2-7; D is uncertain. The V end was cut by 2 bases, the J end by 7 bases, with 15 bases between. This CDR3 contains 14 residues. The V gene's germline CDR1 is ENHRY and CDR2 SYGVKD. The CDR3 region is CAISEGPLAVEQYF. In DNA, the CDR3 is TGTGCCATCAGTGAGGGACCCCTGGCTGTGGAGCAGTACTTC.

The table lists this clonotype with many counts. The chain links TRBV6-1 to TRBJ1-6; 7 nucleotides align to TRBD1. V shed 1 base, J shed 9 bases, and the junction held 12 bases outside the gene matches. Germline assignment: CDR1 MNHNS and CDR2 SASEGT. CDR3 length: 17 residues. The DNA of the CDR3 is TGTGCCAGCAGTGAAGAGTGGAGGACACCAGGGGGTTCACCCCTCCACTTT. Translated, it gives CASSEEWRTPGGSPLHF.

Concerning this clonotype itself: A read error may account for a junction end that differs from germline. The rearrangement uses TRBV6-5 and TRBJ1-4, with a possible D match to TRBD1 (5 bases). Germline values: CDR1 MNHEY, CDR2 SVGAGI. The CDR3 consists of 14 residues. CDR3 loop: CASSQTEHNENLFF. The CDR3 DNA follows: TGTGCCAGCAGTCAGACAGAACATAACGAAAACCTGTTTTTT.

On this clonotype: A read error may be the cause here, since a much bigger clone is one base away. This chain uses TRBV10-3 with TRBJ2-2; TRBD2 matches at 10 bases. Germline V lookup: CDR1 ENHRY, CDR2 SYGVKD. This CDR3 is 16 amino acids long. The CDR3 region is CASESGRASNTGELLF. CDR3 nucleotides: TGTGCCTCGGAAAGCGGGAGGGCTTCGAACACCGGGGAGCTGCTTTTT.

As concerns this clonotype: A much larger clone differs by one base, so this may be a read error. This sequence joins TRBV19 and TRBJ2-1, with 7 bases lining up with TRBD2. The J segment lost 6 bases and the V segment lost 5 bases, leaving 7 bases of the junction unmatched. The germline gives CDR1 LNHDA, CDR2 SQIVND (reference sequence). The CDR3 is 14 amino acids. CDR3 nucleotide sequence: TGTGCCAGTAGTGTTATGGGCGGGGGCAATGAGCAGTTCTTC. As protein: CASSVMGGGNEQFF.

This clonotype appeared a few times. A much larger clone lies one base from this, so it may be a read error. The J gene is TRBJ1-2, the V gene TRBV28; D is uncertain. Germline V gives CDR1 MDHEN, CDR2 SYDVKM. This CDR3 contains 12 residues. The germline V and J ends were trimmed by 5 bases and 2 bases, with 6 bases remaining between them. The CDR3 reads CASSPPNYGYTF. The DNA of the CDR3 is TGTGCCAGCAGTCCCCCGAACTATGGCTACACCTTC.

This clonotype was detected many times. The chain uses TRBV7-9 and TRBJ1-4; 9 bases agree with TRBD1. Germline assignment: CDR1 SEHNR and CDR2 FQNEAQ (reference sequence). The CDR3 is made up of 19 amino acids. After removal of 2 bases from V and 4 bases from J, the junction contained 14 bases not matched to a gene. The CDR3 here is CASSLFRGDRDRDNEKLFF. CDR3 sequence (DNA): TGTGCCAGCAGCTTATTTAGGGGGGACAGGGACAGAGATAATGAAAAACTGTTTTTT.

This clonotype has a count of ten or more. The chain has TRBV15 and TRBJ2-3; D could derive from TRBD1 or TRBD2 (7 bases each). Germline V gene data show CDR1 as LNHNV and CDR2 as YYDKDF (reference sequence). V dropped 8 bases and J dropped 0 bases, with 15 bases sitting between them. The CDR3 is made up of 15 amino acids. CDR3 DNA sequence: TGTGCCACCTCCAGGGGGAGGGCTAGCACAGATACGCAGTATTTT. Residues: CATSRGRASTDTQYF.

This clonotype was counted at least ten times. The chain couples TRBV7-9 to TRBJ2-7, with TRBD2 as a possible D gene (6 bases). CDR3 length equals 15 residues. CDR1 is SEHNR and CDR2 is FQNEAQ in the germline V gene (reference sequence). V lost 1 base and J lost 2, with 12 bases in between. The CDR3 coding sequence is TGTGCCAGCAGCTTAGTCAAGCGGGCCCCCTACGAGCAGTACTTC. This codes for CASSLVKRAPYEQYF.

The rearrangement links TRBV5-1 to TRBJ2-7; D is unclear. V gave up 0 bases and J gave up 2 bases, with 9 bases separating them. The germline gives CDR1 SGHRS, CDR2 YFSETQ. The CDR3 runs 14 residues. This CDR3 is CASSLAPETYEQYF. The CDR3 DNA is TGCGCCAGCAGCTTGGCGCCAGAAACCTACGAGCAGTACTTC.

The gene calls are TRBV27 and TRBJ2-3; unclear D gene. The CDR3 totals 14 residues. Per the germline V gene, CDR1 is MNHEY and CDR2 is SMNVEV (reference sequence). V lost 0 bases and J 5 bases, leaving 9 bases between the germline ends. CDR3 residues: CASSLSNSKDTQYF. The CDR3 coding sequence is TGTGCCAGCAGTTTATCGAACTCGAAAGATACGCAGTATTTT.

This clonotype was counted many times. J is TRBJ1-5 and V is TRBV4-1, with D uncertain. V was cut by 1 base and J by 5 bases, with 9 bases left in between. Germline V gene data show CDR1 as MGHRA and CDR2 as YSYEKL. The CDR3 spans 14 residues. The CDR3 sequence is CASSQVRTDQPQHF. The CDR3 DNA follows: TGCGCCAGCAGCCAAGTCCGGACTGATCAGCCCCAGCATTTT.

This clonotype was picked up many times. The chain has TRBV20-1 and TRBJ1-2; no clear D gene. In germline, CDR1 is DFQATT, CDR2 SNEGSKA (reference sequence). The ends were cut back, 6 bases at V and 8 bases at J, with 13 bases in the middle. The CDR3 extends over 11 amino acids. The CDR3 loop is CSAGPLGGYTF. The CDR3 DNA is TGCAGTGCAGGACCTTTAGGGGGCTACACCTTC.

This clonotype occurred many times. This chain joins TRBV5-1 and TRBJ2-5; 9 bases are shared with TRBD1. The CDR3 spans 15 residues. V trimming: 3 bases; J trimming: 5 bases; junction bases outside the gene matches: 8. Germline assignment: CDR1 SGHRS and CDR2 YFSETQ. Here the CDR3 reads CASSWGTGMEETQYF. In nucleotides, the CDR3 is TGCGCCAGCAGCTGGGGGACAGGGATGGAGGAGACCCAGTACTTC.

This chain links TRBV5-1 with TRBJ2-7, with D maybe TRBD2 (6 bases). CDR3 length: 14 amino acids. Germline CDR1 SGHRS, CDR2 YFSETQ. Trimming stripped 4 bases from V and 5 bases from J, with 16 bases between. The DNA for the CDR3 is TGCGCCAGCAGCCCCGGTGGAGGGGTGGACGAGCAGTACTTC. It is translated as CASSPGGGVDEQYF.

Comments on this clonotype: A much larger clone lies a single base off, so this may be a read error. The gene calls are TRBV28 and TRBJ1-2; D may be TRBD1 (6 bases). Germline CDR1 MDHEN, CDR2 SYDVKM. The CDR3 loop spans 13 amino acids. The CDR3 nucleotides are TGTGCCAGCAGTCGGATACAGGGCCATGGCTACGCCTTC. Its translation is CASSRIQGHGYAF.

The sample holds many counts of this clonotype. The chain is built from TRBV6-6 and TRBJ2-3, with 12 nucleotides matching TRBD2. The CDR3 is made up of 15 amino acids. With 8 bases clipped from V and 0 bases from J, the junction kept 3 bases outside the gene matches. Per the germline V gene, CDR1 is MNHNY and CDR2 is SVGAGI (reference sequence). Here the CDR3 reads CASRLAGESTDTQYF. In DNA form, the CDR3 reads TGTGCCAGCCGACTAGCGGGAGAGAGCACAGATACGCAGTATTTT.

This clonotype was picked up one time. The CDR3 reads CASSFVFPGELFF. The CDR3 DNA sequence: TGTGCCAGCAGTTTTGTTTTTCCCGGGGAGCTGTTTTTT. The chain recombines TRBV12-3 or TRBV12-4 with TRBJ2-2; D ambiguous. The CDR3 spans 13 residues. The ends were cut back, 3 bases at V and 6 bases at J, with 8 bases in the middle.

This clonotype was observed many times. The rearrangement joins TRBV29-1 to TRBJ2-1; 7 positions match TRBD2. CDR3 length: 11 amino acids. Germline V gene data show CDR1 as SQVTM and CDR2 as ANQGSEA. V trimming: 7 bases; J trimming: 10 bases; junction bases outside the gene matches: 7. The CDR3 DNA is TGCAGCGCCGGCCCTAGCGGCGAGCAGTTCTTC. It translates to CSAGPSGEQFF.

Note on this clonotype: A much larger clone sits a single nucleotide away, making a read error possible. The chain has TRBV6-6 and TRBJ2-2, with TRBD2 as a possible D gene (5 bases). Germline lookup yields CDR1 MNHNY and CDR2 SVGAGI (reference sequence). CDR3 length: 14 amino acids. CDR3 loop: CASRILENTGEPFF. CDR3 sequence (DNA): TGTGCCAGCAGAATACTGGAGAACACCGGGGAGCCGTTTTTT.

The CDR3, as DNA: TGTGCCAGCAGTTTAGGGGCAGATAACTATGGCTACACCTTC. Residues: CASSLGADNYGYTF. V is TRBV28 and J is TRBJ1-2, with D tentatively TRBD1 (5 bases). This CDR3 is 14 amino acids long. Trimming stripped 2 bases from V and 1 base from J, with 8 bases between. Germline values: CDR1 MDHEN, CDR2 SYDVKM.

This clonotype has a count of ten or more. The rearrangement uses TRBV24-1 and TRBJ1-5; 9 bases map to TRBD1. The CDR3 has 16 residues. Looked up from germline, CDR1 is KGHDR and CDR2 is SFDVKD. V gave up 4 bases and J gave up 2 bases; unmatched junction bases: 5. CDR3 sequence (DNA): TGTGCCACCAGTGACCCGGGACAGGGTGGCAATCAGCCCCAGCATTTT. This sequence encodes CATSDPGQGGNQPQHF.

This clonotype was seen only a few times. The chain links TRBV5-1 to TRBJ2-2; TRBD1 aligns across 7 bases. The CDR3 runs to 17 residues. V trimming: 5 bases; J trimming: 4 bases; junction bases outside the gene matches: 14. Germline values: CDR1 SGHRS, CDR2 YFSETQ. The CDR3 DNA is TGCGCCAGCAGGCCGATTGCCGGGGCAGGGGGCACCGGGGAGCTGTTTTTT. It yields the protein CASRPIAGAGGTGELFF.